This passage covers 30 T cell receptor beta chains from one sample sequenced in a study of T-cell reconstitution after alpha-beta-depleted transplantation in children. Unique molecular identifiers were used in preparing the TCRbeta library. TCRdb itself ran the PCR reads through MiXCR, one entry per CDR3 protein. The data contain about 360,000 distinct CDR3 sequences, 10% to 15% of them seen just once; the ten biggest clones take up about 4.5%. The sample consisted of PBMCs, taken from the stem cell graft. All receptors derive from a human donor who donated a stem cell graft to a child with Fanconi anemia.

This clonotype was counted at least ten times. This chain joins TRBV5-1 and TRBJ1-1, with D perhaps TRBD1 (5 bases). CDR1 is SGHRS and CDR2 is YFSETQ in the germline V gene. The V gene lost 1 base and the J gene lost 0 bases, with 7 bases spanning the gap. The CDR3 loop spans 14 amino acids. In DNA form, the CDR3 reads TGCGCCAGCAGCTTGCAGGACATGAACACTGAAGCTTTCTTT. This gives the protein CASSLQDMNTEAFF. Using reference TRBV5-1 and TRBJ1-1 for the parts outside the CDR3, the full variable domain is KAGVTQTPRYLIKTRGQQVTLSCSPISGHRSVSWYQQTPGQGLQFLFEYFSETQRNKGNFPGRFSGRQFSNSRSEMNVSTLELGDSALYLCASSLQDMNTEAFFGQGTRLTVV.

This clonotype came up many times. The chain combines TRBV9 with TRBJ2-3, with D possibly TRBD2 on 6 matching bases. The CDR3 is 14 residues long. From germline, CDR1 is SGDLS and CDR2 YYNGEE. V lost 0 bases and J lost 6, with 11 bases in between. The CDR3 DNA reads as TGTGCCAGCAGCGTAGGGCGGGGAAGGGATACGCAGTATTTT. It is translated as CASSVGRGRDTQYF.

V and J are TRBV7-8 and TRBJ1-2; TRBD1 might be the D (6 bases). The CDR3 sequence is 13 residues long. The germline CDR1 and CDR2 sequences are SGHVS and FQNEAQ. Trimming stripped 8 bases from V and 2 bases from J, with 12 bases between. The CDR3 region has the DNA TGTGCCAGCGGTTCTGGACAGAACTATGGCTACACCTTC. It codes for CASGSGQNYGYTF.

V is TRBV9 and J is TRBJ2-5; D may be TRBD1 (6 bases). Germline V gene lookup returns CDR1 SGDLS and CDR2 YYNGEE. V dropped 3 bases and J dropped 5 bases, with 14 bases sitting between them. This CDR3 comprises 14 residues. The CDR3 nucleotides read TGTGCCAGCAGCGAGTCAGGGGTTGAGGAGACCCAGTACTTC. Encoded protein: CASSESGVEETQYF.

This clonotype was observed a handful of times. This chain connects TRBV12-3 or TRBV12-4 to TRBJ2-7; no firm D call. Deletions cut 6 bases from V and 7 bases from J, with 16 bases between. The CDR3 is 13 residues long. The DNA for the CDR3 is TGTGCCAGCAGCGTCGCGATAAGGGTGGAGCAGTACTTC. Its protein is CASSVAIRVEQYF.

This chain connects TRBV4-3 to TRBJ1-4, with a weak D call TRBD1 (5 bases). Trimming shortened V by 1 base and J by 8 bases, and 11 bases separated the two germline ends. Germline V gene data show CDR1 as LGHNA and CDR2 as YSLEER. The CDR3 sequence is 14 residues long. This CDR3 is CASSQVQGWEKLFF. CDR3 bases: TGCGCCAGCAGCCAAGTCCAGGGTTGGGAAAAACTGTTTTTT.

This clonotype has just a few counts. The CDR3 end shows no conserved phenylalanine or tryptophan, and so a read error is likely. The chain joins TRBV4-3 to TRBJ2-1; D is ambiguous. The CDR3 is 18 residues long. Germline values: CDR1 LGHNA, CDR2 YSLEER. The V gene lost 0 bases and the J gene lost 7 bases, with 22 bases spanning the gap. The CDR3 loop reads CASSQEPARAGVPNEQFV. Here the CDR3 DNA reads TGCGCCAGCAGCCAAGAACCAGCTAGGGCCGGCGTGCCAAATGAGCAGTTCGTC.

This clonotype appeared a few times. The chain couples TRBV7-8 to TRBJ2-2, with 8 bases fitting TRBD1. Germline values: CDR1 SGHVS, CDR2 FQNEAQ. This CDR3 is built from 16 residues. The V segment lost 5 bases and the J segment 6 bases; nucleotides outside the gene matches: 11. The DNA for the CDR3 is TGTGCCAGCAGCCTACAGGGGGTGGTTAAGGCCGGGGAGCTGTTTTTT. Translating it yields CASSLQGVVKAGELFF.

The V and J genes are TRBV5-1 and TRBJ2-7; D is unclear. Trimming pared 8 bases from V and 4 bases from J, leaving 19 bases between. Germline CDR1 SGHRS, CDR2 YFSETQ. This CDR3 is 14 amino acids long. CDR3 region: CASSPGLLSYEQYF. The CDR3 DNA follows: TGCGCCAGTTCGCCGGGCCTCCTCTCATACGAGCAGTACTTC.

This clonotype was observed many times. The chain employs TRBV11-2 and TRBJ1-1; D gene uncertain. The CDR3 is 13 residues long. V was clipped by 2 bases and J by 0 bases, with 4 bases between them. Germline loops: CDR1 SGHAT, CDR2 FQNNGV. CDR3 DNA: TGTGCCAGCAGCTTACACATGAACACTGAAGCTTTCTTT. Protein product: CASSLHMNTEAFF.

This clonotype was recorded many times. Here the CDR3 reads CASSPRANSYNEQFF. The CDR3 nucleotides read TGTGCCAGCAGCCCCCGGGCTAACTCCTACAATGAGCAGTTCTTC. This rearrangement joins TRBV7-8 to TRBJ2-1; D not certain. Trimming removed 5 bases at V and 0 bases at J, with 11 bases between. The CDR3 runs to 15 residues. The germline V gene has CDR1 SGHVS and CDR2 FQNEAQ.

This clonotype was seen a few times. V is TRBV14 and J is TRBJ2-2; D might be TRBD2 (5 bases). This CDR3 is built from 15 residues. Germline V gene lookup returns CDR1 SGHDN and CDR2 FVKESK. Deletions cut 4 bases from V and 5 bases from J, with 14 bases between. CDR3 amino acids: CASSRGTRGTGELFF. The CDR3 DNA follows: TGTGCCAGCAGCCGGGGAACTAGAGGGACCGGGGAGCTGTTTTTT. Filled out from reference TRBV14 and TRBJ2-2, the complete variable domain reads EAGVTQFPSHSVIEKGQTVTLRCDPISGHDNLYWYRRVMGKEIKFLLHFVKESKQDESGMPNNRFLAERTGGTYSTLKVQPAELEDSGVYFCASSRGTRGTGELFFGEGSRLTVL.

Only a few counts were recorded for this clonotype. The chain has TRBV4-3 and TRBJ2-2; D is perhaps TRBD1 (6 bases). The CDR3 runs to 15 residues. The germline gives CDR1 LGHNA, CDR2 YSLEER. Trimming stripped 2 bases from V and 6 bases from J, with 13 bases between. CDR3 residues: CASSQQYRVPGELFF. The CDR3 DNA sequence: TGCGCCAGCAGCCAACAGTACAGGGTGCCCGGGGAGCTGTTTTTT.

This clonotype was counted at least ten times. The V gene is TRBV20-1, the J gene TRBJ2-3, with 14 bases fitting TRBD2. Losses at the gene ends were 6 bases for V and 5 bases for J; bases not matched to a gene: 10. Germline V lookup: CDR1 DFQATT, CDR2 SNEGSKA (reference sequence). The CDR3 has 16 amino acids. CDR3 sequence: CSAGTSGGSRVDTQYF. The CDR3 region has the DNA TGCAGTGCGGGGACTAGCGGGGGTTCCCGTGTAGATACGCAGTATTTT.

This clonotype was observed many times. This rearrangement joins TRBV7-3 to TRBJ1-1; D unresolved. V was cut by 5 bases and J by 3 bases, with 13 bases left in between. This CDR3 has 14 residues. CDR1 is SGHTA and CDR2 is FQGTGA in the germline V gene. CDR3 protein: CASSLLGRDTEAFF. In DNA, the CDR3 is TGTGCCAGCAGCCTCCTAGGGAGGGACACTGAAGCTTTCTTT.

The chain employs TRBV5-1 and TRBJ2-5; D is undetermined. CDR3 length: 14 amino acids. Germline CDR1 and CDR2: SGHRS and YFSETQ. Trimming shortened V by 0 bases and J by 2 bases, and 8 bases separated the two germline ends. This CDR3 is CASSLVDSQETQYF. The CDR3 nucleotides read TGCGCCAGCAGCTTGGTGGATTCACAAGAGACCCAGTACTTC.

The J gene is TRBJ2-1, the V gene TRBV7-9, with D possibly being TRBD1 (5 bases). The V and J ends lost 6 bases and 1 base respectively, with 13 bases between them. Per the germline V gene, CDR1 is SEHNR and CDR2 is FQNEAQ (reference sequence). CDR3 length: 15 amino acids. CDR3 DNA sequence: TGTGCCAGCAGGCCAGACAGTAATTCCTACAATGAGCAGTTCTTC. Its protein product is CASRPDSNSYNEQFF. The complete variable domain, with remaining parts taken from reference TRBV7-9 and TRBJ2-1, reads DTGVSQNPRHKITKRGQNVTFRCDPISEHNRLYWYRQTLGQGPEFLTYFQNEAQLEKSRLLSDRFSAERPKGSFSTLEIQRTEQGDSAMYLCASRPDSNSYNEQFFGPGTRLTVL.

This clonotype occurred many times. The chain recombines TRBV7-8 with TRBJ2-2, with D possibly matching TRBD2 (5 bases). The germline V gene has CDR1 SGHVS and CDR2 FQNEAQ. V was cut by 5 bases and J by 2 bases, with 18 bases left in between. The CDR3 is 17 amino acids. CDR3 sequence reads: CASSPNQWTLNTGELFF. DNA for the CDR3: TGTGCCAGCAGCCCAAACCAGTGGACTTTAAACACCGGGGAGCTGTTTTTT.

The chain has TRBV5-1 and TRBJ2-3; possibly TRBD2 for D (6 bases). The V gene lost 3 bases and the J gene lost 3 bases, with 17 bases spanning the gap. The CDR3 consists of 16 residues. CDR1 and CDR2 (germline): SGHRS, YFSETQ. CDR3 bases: TGCGCCAGCAGCTCAAACCCCGGGGGTAGTACAGATACGCAGTATTTT. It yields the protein CASSSNPGGSTDTQYF.

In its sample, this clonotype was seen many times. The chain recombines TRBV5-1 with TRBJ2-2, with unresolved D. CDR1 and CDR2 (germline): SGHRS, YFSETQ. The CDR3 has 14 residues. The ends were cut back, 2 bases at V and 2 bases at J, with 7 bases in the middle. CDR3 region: CASSLTFNTGELFF. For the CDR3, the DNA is TGCGCCAGCAGCTTAACCTTCAACACCGGGGAGCTGTTTTTT.

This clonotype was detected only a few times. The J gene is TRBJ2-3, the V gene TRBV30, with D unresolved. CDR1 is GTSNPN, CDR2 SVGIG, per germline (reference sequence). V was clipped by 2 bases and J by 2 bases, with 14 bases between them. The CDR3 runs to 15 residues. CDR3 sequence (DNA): TGTGCCTGGAGTCCCCAATCAGTTGCCACAGATACGCAGTATTTT. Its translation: CAWSPQSVATDTQYF.

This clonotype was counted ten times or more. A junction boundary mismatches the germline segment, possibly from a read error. The CDR3 protein is CASSKDSNTEAFF. The CDR3 nucleotides read TGTGCTAGCAGCAAGGACAGTAACACTGAAGCTTTCTTT. The chain joins TRBV7-7 to TRBJ1-1; D perhaps matches TRBD1 (6 bases). The germline V gene encodes CDR1 SSHAT and CDR2 FNYEAQ (reference sequence). The CDR3 totals 13 residues.

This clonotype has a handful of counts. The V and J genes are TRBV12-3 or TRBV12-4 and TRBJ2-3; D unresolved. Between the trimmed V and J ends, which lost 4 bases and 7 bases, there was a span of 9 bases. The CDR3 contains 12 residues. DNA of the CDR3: TGTGCCAGCAGTTACGTAGAAAATACGCAGTATTTT. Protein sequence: CASSYVENTQYF.

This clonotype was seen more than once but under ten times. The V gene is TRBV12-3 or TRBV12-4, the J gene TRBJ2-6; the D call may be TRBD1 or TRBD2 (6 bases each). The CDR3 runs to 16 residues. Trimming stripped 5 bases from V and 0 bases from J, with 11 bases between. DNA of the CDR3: TGTGCCAGCAGTCCCCGGGGGCGCTCTGGGGCCAACGTCCTGACTTTC. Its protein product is CASSPRGRSGANVLTF.

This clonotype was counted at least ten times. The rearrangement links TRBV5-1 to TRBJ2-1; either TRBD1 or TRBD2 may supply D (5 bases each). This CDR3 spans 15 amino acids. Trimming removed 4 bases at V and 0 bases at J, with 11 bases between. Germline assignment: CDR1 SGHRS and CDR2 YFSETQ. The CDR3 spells CASSRDGSSYNEQFF. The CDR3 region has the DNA TGCGCCAGCAGCCGGGACGGAAGCTCCTACAATGAGCAGTTCTTC.

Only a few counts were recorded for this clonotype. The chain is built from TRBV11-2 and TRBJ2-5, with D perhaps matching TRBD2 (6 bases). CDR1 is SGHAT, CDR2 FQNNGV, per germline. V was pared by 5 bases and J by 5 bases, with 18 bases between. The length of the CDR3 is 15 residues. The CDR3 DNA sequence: TGTGCCAGCAGCGTCATCCCTTATGGGGGGGAGACCCAGTACTTC. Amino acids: CASSVIPYGGETQYF.

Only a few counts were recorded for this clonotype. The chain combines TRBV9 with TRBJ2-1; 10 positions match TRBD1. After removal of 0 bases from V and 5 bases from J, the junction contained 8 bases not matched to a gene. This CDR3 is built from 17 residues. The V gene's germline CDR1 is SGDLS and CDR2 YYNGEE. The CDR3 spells CASSVEGGQGPDNEQFF. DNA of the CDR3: TGTGCCAGCAGCGTAGAGGGGGGACAGGGGCCCGACAATGAGCAGTTCTTC.

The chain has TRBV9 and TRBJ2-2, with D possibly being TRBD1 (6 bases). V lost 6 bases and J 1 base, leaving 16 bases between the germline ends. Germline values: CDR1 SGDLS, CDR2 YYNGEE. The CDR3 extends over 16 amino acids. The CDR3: CASTKTQGQNTGELFF. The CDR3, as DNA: TGTGCCAGCACCAAAACCCAGGGACAGAACACCGGGGAGCTGTTTTTT. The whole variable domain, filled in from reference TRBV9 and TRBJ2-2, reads DSGVTQTPKHLITATGQRVTLRCSPRSGDLSVYWYQQSLDQGLQFLIQYYNGEERAKGNILERFSAQQFPDLHSELNLSSLELGDSALYFCASTKTQGQNTGELFFGEGSRLTVL.

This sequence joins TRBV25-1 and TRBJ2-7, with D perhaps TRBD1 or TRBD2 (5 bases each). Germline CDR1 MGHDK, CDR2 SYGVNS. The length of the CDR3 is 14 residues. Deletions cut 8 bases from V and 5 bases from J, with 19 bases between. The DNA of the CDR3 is TGTGCCAGCTCCCGTTTAGGGGAGTTTAACGAGCAGTACTTC. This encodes CASSRLGEFNEQYF.

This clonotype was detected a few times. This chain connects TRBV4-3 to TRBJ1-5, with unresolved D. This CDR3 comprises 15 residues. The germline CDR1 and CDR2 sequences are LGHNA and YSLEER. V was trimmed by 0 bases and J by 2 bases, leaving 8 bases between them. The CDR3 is CASSQDVGGNQPQHF. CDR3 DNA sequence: TGCGCCAGCAGCCAAGATGTTGGGGGCAATCAGCCCCAGCATTTT.